The present T cell receptor beta chain was sequenced within a study of shared clonotypes between healthy human individuals (dated by TCRdb to about 2020). Context from the whole study: The cohort included three men and a couple of women between 18 and 49 years of age. For each donor, CD4 naive and CD4 memory were each given three plates, CD8 naive was given two plates, and CD8 memory was given one plate. To estimate repertoire size and how much clonotype sharing occurs between individuals, the study deeply sequenced the blood TCR repertoires of roughly 5 healthy adults. To increase sequencing depth and limit assay-specific biases, different laboratories used diverse techniques to prepare libraries and sequence TCR repertoires. Leukapheresis yielded between about 0.94 and 8.9 billion PBMCs per donor.

Worth noting for this clone: Its specific antigen is unknown. Base qualities were left out, and no much larger clone turns up one base away.

From the cysteine up to the phenylalanine, the CDR3 has a length of 15 residues. Only CDR3 DNA is held: 45 bases, read in frame from base 1. The germline V gene sets CDR1 to SNHLY and CDR2 to FYNNEI. The full study reports these points: Even with the large sequencing depth, rarefaction of the sorted-subset datasets indicated that sequencing was incomplete. Sampling was restricted to blood, and TCR repertoires in tissue are likely to differ from TCR repertoires in blood. Naive subsets generally had larger estimated clonotype richness than memory subsets did. Because the study included only a small number of donors, the genetic and exposure-history diversity represented was limited. Compared with non-shared clonotypes, the clonotypes found in all four sorted-subset donors had higher generation probabilities. Based on pairwise subsampling, the degree of clonotype sharing among donors was expected to be affected by sequencing depth. When four donors were compared, the shared fraction of clonotypes was about 5% for naive CD4, 3% to 4% for naive CD8, 2.3% for memory CD4, and 0.4% for memory CD8.

The donors were healthy, HIV-negative adults who had no recently reported acute infections or vaccinations. Every donor was a Caucasian adult living in Nashville, Tennessee, USA. CD4+ T cells were enriched through magnetic negative selection, after which naive cells were positively selected on CD45RA and the remaining negative fraction served as the memory subset. Blood was obtained by leukapheresis, after which PBMCs were separated by Ficoll-Histopaque density gradient centrifugation and cryopreserved in liquid nitrogen vapor phase. Purity and quantity of every magnetically sorted T cell population were checked by analytical flow cytometry. Genomic DNA was isolated from each sorted fraction and quantified by UV absorbance on a Nanodrop 2000c. Using the deep immunoSEQ assay, multiplex PCR amplified TCR CDR3 regions from genomic DNA. Genomic DNA extracted from each cell subset was distributed evenly over all wells of several immunoSEQ 96-well plates, and each plate served as one replicate. Each replicate PCR for sorted subsets received about 180 ng genomic DNA, equal to roughly 30,000 T cell genomes. Purified libraries were quantified with a Qubit 3.0 fluorometer, sized on a Bioanalyzer 2100, and re-quantified with the KAPA Library Quantification kit. A separate single-read 150-cycle Illumina NextSeq 550 flow cell was used to sequence each immunoSEQ 96-well plate. The authors' analysis ran thus. Because only junctional sequences without quality scores were contained in the immunoSEQ output, filtering matching that applied to full-length reads could not be performed. Sequences were annotated with PyIR, a Python wrapper for IgBLAST v1.9, using IMGT germline references to assign V/J genes and CDR3. Reads were removed for weak V/J assignments (E-value above 1e-6), missing CDR3, stop codons, out-of-frame junctions, or ambiguous translated residues. V3J clonotypes were defined as sequences sharing an identical inferred V gene, J gene, and CDR3 amino acid sequence. To compute the percentage overlap between repertoires, the number of shared unique clonotypes was divided by the size of the smaller repertoire. Richness of each repertoire was evaluated using RTK rarefaction, the Chao1 estimator, and Recon v2.1 estimates of unobserved clonotypes. For all TCRbeta clonotypes obtained by the gDNA method from a few donors, generation probabilities were computed with OLGA. Entries here come from immuneACCESS through TCRdb and include only in-frame sequences with V and J called. Some clones fail to appear in such tables; in the studies checked, an unresolved V gene covers under half of the shortfall, and the cause of the remainder is unknown. For V, J and clone size, that table is used; D and trimming come from the DNA. This sample gives under 200,000 clones in total; over 85% of them show up just once. Jointly, the top ten make up approximately 0.07% of the sample.

The sequence was obtained from a woman aged 25 to 39 in good health. In this chain, TRBV2 is recombined with TRBJ2-5, with the D gene not clear enough to name. The DNA end is more similar to TRBJ2-7, so the J call may be wrong. The specimen was naive CD4+ T cells sorted from blood. Interpreted using the paper, the cell subset or site label stands for: CD45RA+ positively selected. At the DNA level, the sequence is TGTGCCAGCAGGGCCCGGTTGAGTCGACTCTACGAGCAGTACTTC. Its coded protein is CASRARLSRLYEQYF.